This T cell receptor (beta chain) was captured by sequencing in a study of T cell changes during pregnancy in multiple sclerosis. Germline values: CDR1 KGHSH, CDR2 LQKENI. This CDR3 is built from 15 residues. V dropped 0 bases and J dropped 5 bases, with 13 bases sitting between them. The data were produced by immunoSEQ multiplex PCR, yet TCRdb's version contains in-frame clones alone and is incomplete. The sample has about 100,000 clones, around 93% seen once. The chain employs TRBV18 and TRBJ1-1, with a possible D match to TRBD1 (5 bases). Sequences were derived from peripheral blood, sampled before pregnancy. This clonotype originated in a female donor with multiple sclerosis, enrolled in a pregnancy study. CDR3 nucleotide sequence: TGTGCCAGCTCACCACCATTTGGGGCTAGGACTGAAGCTTTCTTT. This translates into CASSPPFGARTEAFF. Looking up the rest from reference TRBV18 and TRBJ1-1 gives the full variable domain: NAGVMQNPRHLVRRRGQEARLRCSPMKGHSHVYWYRQLPEEGLKFMVYLQKENIIDESGMPKERFSAEFPKEGPSILRIQQVVRGDSAAYFCASSPPFGARTEAFFGQGTRLTVV.